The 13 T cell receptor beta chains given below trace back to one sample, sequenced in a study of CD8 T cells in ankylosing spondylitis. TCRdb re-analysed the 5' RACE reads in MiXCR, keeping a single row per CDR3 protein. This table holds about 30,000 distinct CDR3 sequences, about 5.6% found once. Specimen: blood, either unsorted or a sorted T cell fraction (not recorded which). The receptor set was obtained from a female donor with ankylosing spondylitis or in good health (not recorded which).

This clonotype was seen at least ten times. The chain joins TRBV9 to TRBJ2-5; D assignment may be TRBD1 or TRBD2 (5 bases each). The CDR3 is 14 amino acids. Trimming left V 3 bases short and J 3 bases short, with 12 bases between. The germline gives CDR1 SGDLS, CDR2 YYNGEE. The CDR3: CASSEPGPEETQYF. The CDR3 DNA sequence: TGTGCCAGCAGCGAGCCGGGGCCCGAAGAGACCCAGTACTTC.

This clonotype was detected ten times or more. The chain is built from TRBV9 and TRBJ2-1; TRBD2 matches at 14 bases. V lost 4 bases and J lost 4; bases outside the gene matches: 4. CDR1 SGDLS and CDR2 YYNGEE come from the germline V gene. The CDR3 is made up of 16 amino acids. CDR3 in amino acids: CASSTGLAGEYNEQFF. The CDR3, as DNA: TGTGCCAGCAGCACGGGACTAGCGGGAGAATACAATGAGCAGTTCTTC.

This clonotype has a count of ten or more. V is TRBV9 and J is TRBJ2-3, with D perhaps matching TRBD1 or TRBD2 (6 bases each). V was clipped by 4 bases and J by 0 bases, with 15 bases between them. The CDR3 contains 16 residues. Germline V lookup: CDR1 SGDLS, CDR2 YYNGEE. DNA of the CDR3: TGTGCCAGCAGCCGGGAGACAGGTTCTAGCACAGATACGCAGTATTTT. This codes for CASSRETGSSTDTQYF. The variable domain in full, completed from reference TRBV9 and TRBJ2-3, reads DSGVTQTPKHLITATGQRVTLRCSPRSGDLSVYWYQQSLDQGLQFLIQYYNGEERAKGNILERFSAQQFPDLHSELNLSSLELGDSALYFCASSRETGSSTDTQYFGPGTRLTVL.

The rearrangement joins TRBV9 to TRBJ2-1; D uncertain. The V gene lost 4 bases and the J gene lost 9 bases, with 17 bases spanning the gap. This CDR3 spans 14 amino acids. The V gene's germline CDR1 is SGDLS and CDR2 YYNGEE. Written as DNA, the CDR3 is TGTGCCAGCAGCCCCGTAGGTAGGAACGGTGAGCAGTTCTTC. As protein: CASSPVGRNGEQFF.

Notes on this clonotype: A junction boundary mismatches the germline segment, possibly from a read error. The CDR3 reads CASSPRPGGRTGEPFF. In DNA form, the CDR3 reads TGTGCCAGCAGCCCTCGACCGGGGGGGCGCACCGGGGAGCCGTTTTTT. The gene calls are TRBV9 and TRBJ2-2, with TRBD2 identical over 8 bases. This CDR3 spans 16 amino acids. Germline-derived CDR1 and CDR2 are SGDLS and YYNGEE.

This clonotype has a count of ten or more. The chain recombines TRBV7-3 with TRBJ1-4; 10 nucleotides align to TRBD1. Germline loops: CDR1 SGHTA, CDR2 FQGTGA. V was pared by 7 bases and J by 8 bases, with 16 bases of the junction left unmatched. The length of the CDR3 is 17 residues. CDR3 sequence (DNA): TGTGCCAGCACCGACCGGGACAGGGGATGCGTTTACGAAAAACTGTTTTTT. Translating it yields CASTDRDRGCVYEKLFF.

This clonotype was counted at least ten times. CDR3 sequence reads: CASSSTGPRGEKLFF. The CDR3 DNA sequence: TGTGCCAGCAGCTCCACAGGGCCCCGGGGTGAAAAACTGTTTTTT. V is TRBV9 and J is TRBJ1-4, with D possibly TRBD1 on 6 matching bases. The CDR3 spans 15 residues. CDR1 is SGDLS and CDR2 is YYNGEE in the germline V gene. Trimming cost V 4 bases and J 7 bases, with 17 bases left between them. The variable domain in full, with the rest retrieved from reference TRBV9 and TRBJ1-4, is DSGVTQTPKHLITATGQRVTLRCSPRSGDLSVYWYQQSLDQGLQFLIQYYNGEERAKGNILERFSAQQFPDLHSELNLSSLELGDSALYFCASSSTGPRGEKLFFGSGTQLSVL.

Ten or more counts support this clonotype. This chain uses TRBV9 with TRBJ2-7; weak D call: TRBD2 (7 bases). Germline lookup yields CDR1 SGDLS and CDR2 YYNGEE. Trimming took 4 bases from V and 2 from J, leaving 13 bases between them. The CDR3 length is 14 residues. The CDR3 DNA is TGTGCCAGCAGCCTCGAGGGGGGGGCCTACGAGCAGTACTTC. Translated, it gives CASSLEGGAYEQYF.

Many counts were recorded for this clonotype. The CDR3 is CASSTGMNTEAFF. The CDR3 region has the DNA TGTGCCAGCAGCACAGGGATGAACACTGAAGCTTTCTTT. This sequence joins TRBV9 and TRBJ1-1, with a possible D match to TRBD1 (6 bases). Germline assignment: CDR1 SGDLS and CDR2 YYNGEE. There are 13 residues in the CDR3. The germline V and J ends were trimmed by 4 bases and 0 bases, with 7 bases remaining between them.

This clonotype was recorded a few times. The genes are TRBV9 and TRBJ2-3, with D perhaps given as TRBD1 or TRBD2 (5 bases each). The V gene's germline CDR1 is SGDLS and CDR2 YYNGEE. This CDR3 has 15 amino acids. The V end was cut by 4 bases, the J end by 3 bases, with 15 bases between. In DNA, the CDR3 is TGTGCCAGCAGCACAAGGGGAGAGAGGACAGATACGCAGTATTTT. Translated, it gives CASSTRGERTDTQYF.

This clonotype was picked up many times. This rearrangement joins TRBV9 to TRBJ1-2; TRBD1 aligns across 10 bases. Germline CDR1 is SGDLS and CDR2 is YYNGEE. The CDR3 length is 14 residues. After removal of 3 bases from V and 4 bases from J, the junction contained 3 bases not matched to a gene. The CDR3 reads CASSAGQGSYGYTF. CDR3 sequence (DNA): TGTGCCAGCAGCGCGGGACAGGGGAGCTATGGCTACACCTTC.

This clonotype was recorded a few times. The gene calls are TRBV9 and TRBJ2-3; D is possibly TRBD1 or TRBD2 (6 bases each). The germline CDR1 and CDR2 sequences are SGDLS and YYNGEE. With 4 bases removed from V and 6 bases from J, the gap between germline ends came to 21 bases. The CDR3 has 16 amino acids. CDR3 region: CASSPQGGPRIDTQYF. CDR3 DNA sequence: TGTGCCAGCAGCCCCCAAGGGGGGCCGAGGATTGATACGCAGTATTTT.

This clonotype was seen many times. The CDR3 sequence: CASSVEAGGPGDTQYF. CDR3 DNA: TGTGCCAGCAGCGTAGAGGCGGGGGGGCCTGGAGATACGCAGTATTTT. V and J are TRBV9 and TRBJ2-3; 9 bases agree with TRBD2. Germline V CDR1 and CDR2: SGDLS, YYNGEE. V trimming: 0 bases; J trimming: 5 bases; junction bases outside the gene matches: 7. This CDR3 is 16 amino acids long.